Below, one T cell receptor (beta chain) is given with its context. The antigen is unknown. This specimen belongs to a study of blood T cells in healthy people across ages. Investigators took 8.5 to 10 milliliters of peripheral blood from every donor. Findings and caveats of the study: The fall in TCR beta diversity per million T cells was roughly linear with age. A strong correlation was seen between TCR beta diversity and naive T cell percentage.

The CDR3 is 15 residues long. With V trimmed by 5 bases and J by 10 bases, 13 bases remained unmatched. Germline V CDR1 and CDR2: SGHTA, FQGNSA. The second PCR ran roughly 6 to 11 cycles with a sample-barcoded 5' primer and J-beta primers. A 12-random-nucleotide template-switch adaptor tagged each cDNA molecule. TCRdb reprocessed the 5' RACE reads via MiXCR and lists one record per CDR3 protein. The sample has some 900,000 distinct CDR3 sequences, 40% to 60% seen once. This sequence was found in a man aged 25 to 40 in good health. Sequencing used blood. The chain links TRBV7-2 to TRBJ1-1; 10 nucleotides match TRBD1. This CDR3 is CASSKTGGAREGAFF. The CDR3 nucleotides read TGTGCCAGCAGCAAGACAGGGGGCGCGCGGGAGGGAGCTTTCTTT.